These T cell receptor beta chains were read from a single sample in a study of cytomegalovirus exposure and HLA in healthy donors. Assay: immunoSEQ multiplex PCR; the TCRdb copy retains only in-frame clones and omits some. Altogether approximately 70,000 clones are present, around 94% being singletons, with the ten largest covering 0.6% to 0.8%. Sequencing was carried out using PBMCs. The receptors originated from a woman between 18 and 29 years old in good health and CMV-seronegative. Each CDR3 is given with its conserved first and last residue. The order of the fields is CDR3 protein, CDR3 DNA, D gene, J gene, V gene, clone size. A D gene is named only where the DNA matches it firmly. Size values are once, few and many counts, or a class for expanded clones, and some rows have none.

CASSPGGEYTEAFF,TGTGCCAGCAGCCCGGGGGGCGAATACACTGAAGCTTTCTTT,.,TRBJ1-1,TRBV21-1,.
CASSYTQGAGANVLTF,TGTGCCAGCAGTTACACCCAGGGGGCTGGGGCCAACGTCCTGACTTTC,TRBD1,TRBJ2-6,TRBV6-6,once
CAASGTGGQPQHF,TGTGCCGCATCCGGGACAGGGGGACAGCCCCAGCATTTT,TRBD1,TRBJ1-5,TRBV10-3,.
CASSQDLIRGGYTF,TGCGCCAGCAGCCAAGATCTTATAAGGGGAGGCTACACCTTC,.,TRBJ1-2,TRBV4-3,.
CASETGGTSYEQYF,TGTGCCTCCGAAACAGGGGGAACCTCCTACGAGCAGTACTTC,TRBD1,TRBJ2-7,TRBV30,.
CASSSEGQSKNNSPLHF,TGTGCCAGCAGCTCGGAGGGACAGTCAAAGAATAATTCACCCCTCCACTTT,TRBD1,TRBJ1-6,TRBV5-4,.
CASSKDRELYF,TGTGCCAGCAGTAAGGACAGGGAATTGTATTTT,TRBD1,TRBJ2-3,TRBV6-5,.
CASSIVAGVTGELFF,TGTGCCAGCAGTATAGTAGCGGGGGTGACCGGGGAGCTGTTTTTT,TRBD2,TRBJ2-2,TRBV7-2,.
CASSPTGPGELFF,TGTGCCAGCAGCCCCACAGGTCCCGGGGAGCTGTTTTTT,.,TRBJ2-2,TRBV13,.
CASSLGVDNEQFF,TGTGCCAGCAGCCTCGGAGTTGACAATGAGCAGTTCTTC,.,TRBJ2-1,TRBV27,.
CASKGAGATEAFF,TGTGCCAGTAAGGGGGCAGGGGCCACTGAAGCTTTCTTT,TRBD1,TRBJ1-1,TRBV25-1,.
CASSQAGGGYTF,TGTGCCAGCAGTCAGGCGGGTGGGGGCTACACCTTC,.,TRBJ1-2,TRBV7-2,.
CASSANRGLEAFF,TGTGCCAGTAGTGCGAACAGGGGGCTAGAAGCTTTCTTT,TRBD1,TRBJ1-1,TRBV19,.
CASSSGQALMNTEAFF,TGTGCCAGCAGCTCGGGACAGGCTTTAATGAACACTGAAGCTTTCTTT,TRBD1,TRBJ1-1,TRBV7-8,.
CASSSFRETTSGYTF,TGTGCCAGCAGTTCCTTCCGGGAGACTACTTCCGGCTACACCTTC,.,TRBJ1-2,TRBV28,.
CASTIRGSYEQYF,TGTGCCAGCACCATCCGAGGCTCCTACGAGCAGTACTTC,.,TRBJ2-7,TRBV11-2,.
CASSPTSGTGRNEQYF,TGTGCCAGCAGCCCAACCTCCGGGACAGGGCGGAACGAGCAGTACTTC,TRBD1,TRBJ2-7,TRBV11-2,.
CASSLDRIGSEKLFF,TGTGCCAGTAGCCTGGACAGGATAGGGAGCGAAAAACTGTTTTTT,TRBD1,TRBJ1-4,TRBV19,.
CAWSVRGMQPQHF,TGTGCCTGGAGTGTTCGGGGGATGCAGCCCCAGCATTTT,.,TRBJ1-5,TRBV30,.
CASSYSRTGDGYTF,TGTGCCAGCAGTTACTCGAGGACAGGGGATGGCTACACCTTC,TRBD1,TRBJ1-2,TRBV6-6,.
CASMGTDNSPLHF,TGCGCCAGCATGGGCACCGATAATTCACCCCTCCACTTT,.,TRBJ1-6,TRBV5-1,few
CASKDRGDHRETQYF,TGTGCCAGCAAGGACAGGGGAGATCATCGAGAGACCCAGTACTTC,TRBD1,TRBJ2-5,TRBV27,.
CASSLGERGTQYF,TGCGCCAGCAGCTTGGGAGAGCGGGGGACCCAGTACTTC,TRBD2,TRBJ2-5,TRBV5-1,.
CASSRSGLRTDTQYF,TGTGCCAGCAGTCGTAGCGGTTTACGGACAGATACGCAGTATTTT,.,TRBJ2-3,TRBV9,.